There are many counts of the clone carrying this T cell receptor beta chain. Its cognate antigen is unknown. This record comes from a study of T-cell reconstitution after alpha-beta-depleted transplantation in children. Study findings and constraints: Reportedly, alpha-beta T cells present about two months post-transplant originated from several hundred expanded clones of graft origin. High day-60 TCRbeta diversity in some patients came from surviving recipient T cells and thymic progenitors. T-cell counts and diversity at one year following transplant were attributed mainly to newly produced T cells.

V lost 3 bases to trimming and J lost 7 bases, with 13 bases between them. The CDR3 is made up of 14 amino acids. CDR1 is SGHTA and CDR2 is FQGTGA in the germline V gene. Unique molecular identifiers were used in preparing the TCRbeta library. One entry per CDR3 protein results from TCRdb running MiXCR on the PCR reads. The data contain some 220,000 distinct CDR3 sequences, roughly a tenth of them seen just once; the ten biggest clones take up 28%. V usage is TRBV7-3 and J usage is TRBJ2-1, with D unresolved. This clonotype was sampled from a child under three years old with acute myeloid leukemia, due to receive a stem cell transplant. The sequencing here drew on PBMCs, taken before TCRalphabeta/CD19-depleted stem cell transplant. DNA of the CDR3: TGTGCCAGCAGCTTTGGCTGGGATGGTAATGAGCAGTTCTTC. Translating gives CASSFGWDGNEQFF.